The 18 T cell receptor beta chains below were found in one sample sequenced in a study of blood T cells in healthy people across ages. A second roughly 6 to 12 cycle PCR used barcoded and J-beta primers. TCRdb itself ran the 5' RACE reads through MiXCR, one entry per CDR3 protein. The repertoire includes 1.5 million to 2 million distinct CDR3 sequences, around half of them detected once, and 2.1% sits in the top ten. Specimen: blood. Source of these receptors: a woman in her 40s in good health.

This clonotype has just a few counts. The J gene is TRBJ2-1, the V gene TRBV4-3; 16 bases are a match to TRBD2. V lost 4 bases to trimming and J lost 7 bases; unmatched junction nucleotides: 4. CDR1 is LGHNA and CDR2 is YSLEER in the germline V gene. The CDR3 is 16 residues long. CDR3 loop: CASSPLGLAGGNEQFF. DNA of the CDR3: TGCGCCAGCAGCCCCTTGGGACTAGCGGGGGGGAATGAGCAGTTCTTC.

The DNA for the CDR3 is TGTGCCAGCTCGCGGGACTCCCCATCCTACAATGAGCAGTTCTTC. It is translated as CASSRDSPSYNEQFF. The chain recombines TRBV18 with TRBJ2-1, with D possibly TRBD2 on 6 matching bases. CDR3 size: 15 residues. CDR1 is KGHSH, CDR2 LQKENI, per germline. The V and J ends lost 6 bases and 1 base respectively, with 13 bases between them.

The chain has TRBV20-1 and TRBJ2-7, with 7 positions matching TRBD1. J lost 6 bases, V lost 3 bases, and 14 bases had no gene match. There are 15 residues in the CDR3. CDR1 and CDR2 (germline): DFQATT, SNEGSKA (reference sequence). Written as DNA, the CDR3 is TGCAGTGCTAGGGGGGAATTAGACAGGGTACGCGAGCAGTACTTC. Its translation is CSARGELDRVREQYF.

This clonotype was observed a handful of times. This rearrangement joins TRBV4-3 to TRBJ2-7, with D unresolved. CDR1 and CDR2 (germline): LGHNA, YSLEER. Between the trimmed V and J ends, which lost 1 base and 2 bases, there was a span of 9 bases. The CDR3 contains 14 residues. CDR3 DNA: TGCGCCAGCAGCCAAGGCGAAGGTACCTACGAGCAGTACTTC. This sequence encodes CASSQGEGTYEQYF.

The chain employs TRBV6-1 and TRBJ2-1; no clear D. Germline V CDR1 and CDR2: MNHNS, SASEGT. This CDR3 is built from 17 residues. V shed 0 bases and J shed 4 bases, with 16 bases lying between them. CDR3 coding DNA: TGTGCCAGCAGTGAAGCTGCCCTCACCAGGTTGTACAATGAGCAGTTCTTC. It yields the protein CASSEAALTRLYNEQFF.

J is TRBJ2-3 and V is TRBV15; TRBD1 aligns across 7 bases. The CDR3 length is 13 residues. CDR1 and CDR2 from the germline V gene are LNHNV and YYDKDF (reference sequence). The trim removed 7 bases at V and 1 base at J, leaving 2 bases unmatched. CDR3 loop: CATNTGGTDTQYF. Written as DNA, the CDR3 is TGTGCCACCAACACAGGGGGCACAGATACGCAGTATTTT.

This clonotype was picked up a small number of times. This chain links TRBV3-1 with TRBJ2-1, with 10 bases identical to TRBD1. This CDR3 has 15 residues. V lost 8 bases, J lost 6 bases, and 10 bases stayed unmatched. Per germline, CDR1 LGHDT and CDR2 YNNKEL (reference sequence). The CDR3 DNA sequence: TGTGCCAGCTCACCGCGGACAGGGGGTATCAATGAGCAGTTCTTC. It is translated as CASSPRTGGINEQFF.

The rearrangement uses TRBV5-4 and TRBJ2-3; no reliable D call. V lost 5 bases and J lost 0, with 10 bases in between. In germline, CDR1 is SGHNT, CDR2 YYREEE (reference sequence). There are 14 residues in the CDR3. CDR3 bases: TGTGCCAGCAGGGCGCGATTCAGCACAGATACGCAGTATTTT. Translating gives CASRARFSTDTQYF.

As for this clonotype: Its ends do not fully match the called genes, so a read error is possible. The gene calls are TRBV6-2 or TRBV6-3 and TRBJ2-1, with 8 bases aligning to TRBD2. CDR1 is MNHEY, CDR2 SVGEGT, per germline. The CDR3 runs to 15 residues. The CDR3 bases are TGTGCCAGCGGTTACGGAGCGGGGGTTATCGGTGAGCAGTTCTTC. Protein sequence: CASGYGAGVIGEQFF.

This clonotype was observed a few times. The rearrangement uses TRBV11-3 and TRBJ2-3, with D unclear. With 0 bases removed from V and 6 bases from J, the gap between germline ends came to 10 bases. This CDR3 is built from 14 residues. CDR1 and CDR2 (germline): SGHNT, YENEEA. Here the CDR3 DNA reads TGTGCCAGCAGCTTAGAGGCGCGAGCGGATACGCAGTATTTT. It translates to CASSLEARADTQYF.

This clonotype was seen only a few times. The chain carries TRBV4-3 and TRBJ2-3; TRBD2 agrees at 16 bases. CDR3 length: 19 amino acids. Per germline, CDR1 LGHNA and CDR2 YSLEER. Losses at the gene ends were 0 bases for V and 4 bases for J; bases not matched to a gene: 7. The chain's CDR3 is CASSQEGLAGGPTSDTQYF. The CDR3 nucleotides are TGCGCCAGCAGCCAAGAGGGACTAGCGGGGGGGCCGACATCAGATACGCAGTATTTT.

This clonotype was observed a few times. The chain has TRBV4-2 and TRBJ2-3; 8 bases match TRBD2. The germline gives CDR1 LGHNA, CDR2 YNFKEQ. With V trimmed by 0 bases and J by 2 bases, 13 bases remained unmatched. The CDR3 is 19 residues long. The CDR3 bases are TGTGCCAGCAGCCAAGAGCGTAGCGGGGCGAGTCGTGTCACAGATACGCAGTATTTT. Translated, it gives CASSQERSGASRVTDTQYF.

This clonotype appeared a few times. The genes are TRBV14 and TRBJ2-3, with D uncertain. The CDR3 length is 16 residues. V was trimmed by 0 bases and J by 2 bases, leaving 12 bases between them. The germline gives CDR1 SGHDN, CDR2 FVKESK. The CDR3 loop reads CASSQDFGFATDTQYF. The CDR3 DNA follows: TGTGCCAGCAGCCAAGATTTTGGTTTCGCCACAGATACGCAGTATTTT.

This clonotype was detected only a few times. V gene TRBV10-3 combines with J gene TRBJ2-5, with no clear D. The germline V gene has CDR1 ENHRY and CDR2 SYGVKD. Trimming stripped 10 bases from V and 1 base from J, with 10 bases between. The CDR3 covers 12 residues. In DNA, the CDR3 is TGTGCCACGACCGGGTCCCAAGAGACCCAGTACTTC. This gives the protein CATTGSQETQYF.

The chain combines TRBV7-2 with TRBJ2-4, with 9 bases aligning to TRBD1. The CDR3 extends over 16 amino acids. V was pared by 2 bases and J by 13 bases, with 15 bases of the junction left unmatched. From germline, CDR1 is SGHTA and CDR2 FQGNSA. CDR3 DNA sequence: TGTGCCAGCAGCTTAATGAGCGGGACAGGGCGCTTTGAGCAGTACTTC. Its translation: CASSLMSGTGRFEQYF.

Only a few counts were recorded for this clonotype. CDR3: CASSSQGLAGTDTQYF. As DNA, the CDR3 is TGTGCCAGCAGCTCCCAGGGACTAGCGGGAACAGATACGCAGTATTTT. The chain combines TRBV7-2 with TRBJ2-3, with TRBD2 identical over 13 bases. Trimming at V came to 4 bases and at J to 3 bases, leaving 4 bases not matched to a gene. This CDR3 is 16 amino acids long. Germline V lookup: CDR1 SGHTA, CDR2 FQGNSA.

The CDR3 loop is CASSATHRGLVYGYTF. The CDR3 DNA reads as TGTGCCAGCAGTGCGACCCACAGGGGGCTAGTCTATGGCTACACCTTC. The rearrangement links TRBV28 to TRBJ1-2; 9 bases line up with TRBD1. This CDR3 contains 16 residues. Losses at the gene ends were 5 bases for V and 4 bases for J; bases not matched to a gene: 11. Germline V CDR1 and CDR2: MDHEN, SYDVKM.

This clonotype was found once. The J gene is TRBJ1-5, the V gene TRBV20-1, with no clear D. The ends were cut back, 5 bases at V and 0 bases at J, with 26 bases in the middle. CDR1 and CDR2 from the germline V gene are DFQATT and SNEGSKA (reference sequence). The CDR3 has 19 amino acids. The CDR3 DNA is TGCAGTGCTCCTCTTTCGGGGTCGGGCGCCGTTTATAGCAATCAGCCCCAGCATTTT. This encodes CSAPLSGSGAVYSNQPQHF.